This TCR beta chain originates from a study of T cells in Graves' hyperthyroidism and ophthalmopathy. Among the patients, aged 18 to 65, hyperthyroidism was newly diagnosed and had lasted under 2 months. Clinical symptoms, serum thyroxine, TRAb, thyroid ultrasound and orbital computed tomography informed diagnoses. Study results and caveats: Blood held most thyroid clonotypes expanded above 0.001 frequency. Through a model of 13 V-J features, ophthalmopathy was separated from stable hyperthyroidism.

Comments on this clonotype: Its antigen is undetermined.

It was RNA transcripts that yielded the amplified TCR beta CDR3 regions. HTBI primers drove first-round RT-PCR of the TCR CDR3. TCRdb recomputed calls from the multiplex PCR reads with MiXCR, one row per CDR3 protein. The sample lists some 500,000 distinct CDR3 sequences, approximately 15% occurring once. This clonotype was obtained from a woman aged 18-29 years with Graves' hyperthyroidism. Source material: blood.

CDR3 coding DNA: TGCAGTGCTAGAGGCGGCTCTAGTATAGCCAAAAACATTCAGTACTTC. Translation gives CSARGGSSIAKNIQYF. The chain is built from TRBV20-1 and TRBJ2-4; D gene uncertain. V lost 1 base and J 0 bases, leaving 13 bases between the germline ends. Germline V gives CDR1 DFQATT, CDR2 SNEGSKA (reference sequence). The CDR3 extends over 16 amino acids.